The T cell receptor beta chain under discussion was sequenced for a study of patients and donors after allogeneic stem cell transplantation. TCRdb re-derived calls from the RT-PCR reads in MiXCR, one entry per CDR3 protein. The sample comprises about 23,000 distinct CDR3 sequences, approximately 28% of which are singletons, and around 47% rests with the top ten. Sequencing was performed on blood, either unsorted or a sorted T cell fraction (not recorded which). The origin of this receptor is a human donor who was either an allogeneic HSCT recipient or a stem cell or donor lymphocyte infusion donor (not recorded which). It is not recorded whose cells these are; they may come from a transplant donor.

The CDR3 DNA sequence: TGTGCCAGCAGCGGGGACAGGGGGCCGGATACGCAGTATTTT. Translated, it gives CASSGDRGPDTQYF. The chain combines TRBV12-3 or TRBV12-4 with TRBJ2-3; 12 nucleotides agree with TRBD1. The CDR3 length is 14 residues. J was trimmed by 6 bases and V by 6 bases; bases with no gene match: 4.